These 10 T cell receptor beta chains share one sample of origin, sequenced in a study of T-cell memory formation after mild COVID-19. In TCRdb, the 5' RACE reads were re-called with MiXCR into one record per CDR3 protein. Here the sample spans 280,000 or so distinct CDR3 sequences, over 7% being singletons. Sequencing was done on a sample of PBMCs or a T cell subset sorted from them (not recorded which). The source of these receptors is a man between 18 and 35 years old who had mild COVID-19 (a few samples of this study predate the infection). Cell type and time point are not known.

The chain links TRBV6-2 or TRBV6-3 to TRBJ2-7; D not certain. CDR3 length: 16 residues. V was clipped by 0 bases and J by 2 bases, with 14 bases between them. Germline V gives CDR1 MNHEY, CDR2 SVGEGT. The CDR3 DNA sequence: TGTGCCAGCAGTTACTCGAACCTTCCGGAGCCCTACGAGCAGTACTTC. It encodes CASSYSNLPEPYEQYF.

This clonotype was seen at least ten times. The CDR3 spells CASSVAGTGIETQYF. The CDR3 DNA follows: TGTGCCAGCAGCGTCGCCGGGACAGGGATAGAGACCCAGTACTTC. The rearrangement uses TRBV7-2 and TRBJ2-5; 9 bases are shared with TRBD1. The CDR3 is 15 residues long. Per germline, CDR1 SGHTA and CDR2 FQGNSA. With V trimmed by 5 bases and J by 4 bases, 8 bases remained unmatched. The whole variable domain, filled in from reference TRBV7-2 and TRBJ2-5, reads GAGVSQSPSNKVTEKGKDVELRCDPISGHTALYWYRQSLGQGLEFLIYFQGNSAPDKSGLPSDRFSAERTGGSVSTLTIQRTQQEDSAVYLCASSVAGTGIETQYFGPGTRLLVL.

This clonotype turned up a few times. V gene TRBV18 combines with J gene TRBJ1-4; D is undetermined. From germline, CDR1 is KGHSH and CDR2 LQKENI. V gave up 1 base and J gave up 5 bases, with 8 bases separating them. CDR3 length: 14 amino acids. CDR3 sequence reads: CASSPLPGNEKLFF. The CDR3 DNA reads TGTGCCAGCTCACCACTCCCCGGGAATGAAAAACTGTTTTTT.

This clonotype came up a few times. The gene calls are TRBV12-3 or TRBV12-4 and TRBJ1-5; 9 bases agree with TRBD1. The CDR3 loop spans 14 amino acids. J lost 6 bases, V lost 5 bases, and 5 bases had no gene match. The CDR3 DNA sequence: TGTGCCAGCAGTCAACAGGGGGCCGGTCAGCCCCAGCATTTT. It specifies CASSQQGAGQPQHF.

The table lists this clonotype with a few counts. V and J are TRBV7-9 and TRBJ1-3; 8 bases map to TRBD1. Germline V gene sequence: CDR1 SEHNR, CDR2 FQNEAQ (reference sequence). The CDR3 runs to 15 residues. Trimming removed 7 bases from V and 0 bases from J; junction bases left unmatched: 5. CDR3 residues: CASTRTGTSGNTIYF. CDR3 in DNA: TGTGCCAGCACGAGGACAGGGACCTCTGGAAACACCATATATTTT.

The chain is built from TRBV7-3 and TRBJ2-1, with TRBD2 identical over 8 bases. The germline V gene encodes CDR1 SGHTA and CDR2 FQGTGA. V shed 0 bases and J 0 bases; nucleotides not matched to a gene: 1. The length of the CDR3 is 16 residues. CDR3 loop: CASSLTGTSSYNEQFF. CDR3 nucleotides: TGTGCCAGCAGCTTAACCGGGACTAGCTCCTACAATGAGCAGTTCTTC.

This clonotype was observed at least ten times. J is TRBJ2-1 and V is TRBV6-2 or TRBV6-3, with D unclear. The CDR3 runs to 13 residues. V lost 2 bases and J lost 8, with 10 bases in between. The germline CDR1 and CDR2 sequences are MNHEY and SVGEGT. In DNA form, the CDR3 reads TGTGCCAGCAGTTACGCGCAAAGGTATGAGCAGTTCTTC. Translated, it gives CASSYAQRYEQFF.

As for this clonotype: The junction shows a germline mismatch at one end, possibly a read error. The chain combines TRBV6-5 with TRBJ1-1; perhaps TRBD1 as D (5 bases). Germline V gene sequence: CDR1 MNHEY, CDR2 SVGAGI. The CDR3 runs to 15 residues. The CDR3 here is CAISYRGQGNTEAFF. The CDR3 nucleotides read TGTGCCATCAGTTACCGAGGGCAGGGGAACACTGAAGCTTTCTTT.

This clonotype has only a few counts. V is TRBV12-3 or TRBV12-4 and J is TRBJ2-3, with D tentatively TRBD1 (5 bases). Deletions cut 3 bases from V and 3 bases from J, with 16 bases between. The length of the CDR3 is 16 residues. CDR3 region: CASSFRVGVSTDTQYF. CDR3 in DNA: TGTGCCAGCAGTTTCAGGGTAGGGGTCTCGACAGATACGCAGTATTTT.

This clonotype occurred many times. The chain combines TRBV7-2 with TRBJ2-2, with D unclear. Trimming left V 3 bases short and J 1 base short, with 6 bases between. Germline CDR1 SGHTA, CDR2 FQGNSA. The CDR3 consists of 14 residues. The CDR3 loop is CASSFVRNTGELFF. CDR3 DNA sequence: TGTGCCAGCAGCTTTGTAAGGAACACCGGGGAGCTGTTTTTT. The full variable domain, in which reference TRBV7-2 and TRBJ2-2 provide the parts outside the CDR3, is GAGVSQSPSNKVTEKGKDVELRCDPISGHTALYWYRQSLGQGLEFLIYFQGNSAPDKSGLPSDRFSAERTGGSVSTLTIQRTQQEDSAVYLCASSFVRNTGELFFGEGSRLTVL.